The 11 T cell receptor beta chains below come from one sample, sequenced in a study of T cells in Graves' hyperthyroidism and ophthalmopathy. Authors of the study amplified TCR beta CDR3 regions from RNA transcripts. TCR CDR3 underwent first-round RT-PCR with the HTBI primer set. MiXCR was run by TCRdb on the multiplex PCR reads, yielding one entry per CDR3 protein. The sample carries about 270,000 distinct CDR3 sequences, about 20% recorded once. The sequenced material came from blood. The receptors stem from a man younger than 45 with Graves' ophthalmopathy.

This clonotype was detected many times. The CDR3 here is CASSYHPRLDSYEQYF. Here the CDR3 DNA reads TGTGCCAGCAGTTACCATCCTCGACTCGACTCCTACGAGCAGTACTTC. The chain employs TRBV6-5 and TRBJ2-7; no definite D call. Deletions cut 2 bases from V and 0 bases from J, with 14 bases between. This CDR3 has 16 residues. From germline, CDR1 is MNHEY and CDR2 SVGAGI.

Many counts were recorded for this clonotype. The chain has TRBV6-1 and TRBJ2-5, with 13 bases aligning to TRBD2. The CDR3 spans 15 residues. The V segment lost 6 bases and the J segment 2 bases; nucleotides outside the gene matches: 3. CDR1 is MNHNS and CDR2 is SASEGT in the germline V gene. The CDR3 protein is CASRGGLAGQETQYF. The CDR3, as DNA: TGTGCCAGCAGGGGGGGACTAGCGGGACAAGAGACCCAGTACTTC.

The chain employs TRBV7-2 and TRBJ2-1; 8 bases map to TRBD1. CDR1 is SGHTA and CDR2 is FQGNSA in the germline V gene. Trimming removed 0 bases from V and 9 bases from J; junction bases left unmatched: 10. This CDR3 is built from 16 residues. The CDR3, as DNA: TGTGCCAGCAGCTTAGCACAGGGGGGAGGAGGGGGTGAGCAGTTCTTC. Its translation is CASSLAQGGGGGEQFF.

A few counts support this clonotype. This rearrangement joins TRBV19 to TRBJ2-1; 7 bases agree with TRBD2. CDR3 length: 17 residues. The V segment lost 5 bases and the J segment 4 bases; nucleotides outside the gene matches: 14. Germline CDR1 LNHDA, CDR2 SQIVND (reference sequence). CDR3 protein: CASSAPLQAGLYNEQFF. In nucleotides, the CDR3 is TGTGCCAGTAGTGCCCCCCTCCAAGCGGGATTGTACAATGAGCAGTTCTTC.

This sequence joins TRBV6-4 and TRBJ2-1, with TRBD1 matching 8 bases. The germline gives CDR1 MRHNA, CDR2 SNTAGT. The CDR3 length is 14 residues. The J segment lost 2 bases and the V segment lost 5 bases, leaving 2 bases of the junction unmatched. The CDR3 reads CASSPRGPYNEQFF. As DNA, the CDR3 is TGTGCCAGCAGTCCCAGGGGGCCCTACAATGAGCAGTTCTTC.

A few counts support this clonotype. This sequence joins TRBV4-1 and TRBJ2-7, with TRBD2 identical over 9 bases. Germline V gene sequence: CDR1 MGHRA, CDR2 YSYEKL. CDR3 length equals 16 residues. The V and J ends lost 1 base and 3 bases, in that order; junction bases with no gene match: 7. The CDR3 loop reads CASSQAPTSGVYEQYF. For the CDR3, the DNA is TGCGCCAGCAGCCAAGCTCCGACTAGCGGTGTCTACGAGCAGTACTTC.

This clonotype was seen only a few times. The chain couples TRBV7-8 to TRBJ1-2, with 7 bases aligning to TRBD1. The germline CDR1 and CDR2 sequences are SGHVS and FQNEAQ. This CDR3 spans 15 amino acids. The junction had 1 base not matched to a gene; V was cut back by 0 bases and J by 0 bases. The CDR3 sequence: CASSLAGQPNYGYTF. The CDR3, as DNA: TGTGCCAGCAGCTTAGCGGGACAGCCTAACTATGGCTACACCTTC. The complete variable domain, with remaining parts taken from reference TRBV7-8 and TRBJ1-2, reads GAGVSQSPRYKVAKRGQDVALRCDPISGHVSLFWYQQALGQGPEFLTYFQNEAQLDKSGLPSDRFFAERPEGSVSTLKIQRTQQEDSAVYLCASSLAGQPNYGYTFGSGTRLTVV.

V gene TRBV7-2 combines with J gene TRBJ2-1; D is perhaps TRBD2 (6 bases). Per the germline V gene, CDR1 is SGHTA and CDR2 is FQGNSA. The CDR3 covers 12 residues. Trimming pared 8 bases from V and 9 bases from J, leaving 14 bases between. CDR3 amino acids: CASSRSGVEQFF. As DNA, the CDR3 is TGTGCCAGCTCCCGGTCGGGGGTTGAGCAGTTCTTC.

This clonotype was seen just once. The rearrangement links TRBV5-5 to TRBJ2-3; tentative D call: TRBD1 (5 bases). This CDR3 comprises 13 residues. Germline CDR1 SGHKS, CDR2 YYEKEE (reference sequence). V was clipped by 4 bases and J by 3 bases, with 9 bases between them. CDR3 DNA: TGTGCCAGCAGCGCGACAGTTACAGATACGCAGTATTTT. Amino acid sequence: CASSATVTDTQYF.

This sequence joins TRBV6-1 and TRBJ2-4; D is unresolved. The germline V and J ends were trimmed by 7 bases and 2 bases, with 12 bases remaining between them. CDR1 is MNHNS and CDR2 is SASEGT in the germline V gene. The CDR3 has 14 residues. The CDR3 bases are TGTGCCAGCATCCCCGGAACATCCAAAAACATTCAGTACTTC. Encoded protein: CASIPGTSKNIQYF.

This clonotype was seen a few times. This chain joins TRBV6-1 and TRBJ1-5; no firm D call. Germline V gene data show CDR1 as MNHNS and CDR2 as SASEGT. V lost 0 bases, J lost 0 bases, and 12 bases lay in between. The CDR3 has 17 residues. The CDR3 DNA is TGTGCCAGCAGTGAAGCGCTTCAGGAGTATAGCAATCAGCCCCAGCATTTT. Its translation is CASSEALQEYSNQPQHF.